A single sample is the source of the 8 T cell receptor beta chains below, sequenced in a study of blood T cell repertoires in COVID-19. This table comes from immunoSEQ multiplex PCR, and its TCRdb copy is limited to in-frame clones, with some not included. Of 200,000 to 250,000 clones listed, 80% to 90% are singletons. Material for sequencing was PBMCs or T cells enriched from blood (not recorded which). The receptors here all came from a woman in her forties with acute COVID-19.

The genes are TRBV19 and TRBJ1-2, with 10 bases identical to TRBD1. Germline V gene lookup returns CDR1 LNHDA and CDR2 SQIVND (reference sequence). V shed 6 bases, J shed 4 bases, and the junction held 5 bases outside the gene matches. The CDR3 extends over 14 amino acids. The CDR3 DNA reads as TGTGCCAGTAGGTCGACAGGGGGCAGCTATGGCTACACCTTC. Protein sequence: CASRSTGGSYGYTF.

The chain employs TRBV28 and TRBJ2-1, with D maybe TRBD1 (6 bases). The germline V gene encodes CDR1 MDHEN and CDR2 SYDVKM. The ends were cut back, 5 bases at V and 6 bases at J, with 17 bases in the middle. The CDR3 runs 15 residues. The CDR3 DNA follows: TGTGCCAGCAGTCTGTTAGGGGGAGCTGGCAATGAGCAGTTCTTC. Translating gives CASSLLGGAGNEQFF. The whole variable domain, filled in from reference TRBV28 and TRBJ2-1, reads DVKVTQSSRYLVKRTGEKVFLECVQDMDHENMFWYRQDPGLGLRLIYFSYDVKMKEKGDIPEGYSVSREKKERFSLILESASTNQTSMYLCASSLLGGAGNEQFFGPGTRLTVL.

CDR3 DNA sequence: TGTGCCAGCAGTTACAGCACAGGCGATAGCGGGGCCGACTCCTACGAGCAGTACTTC. Amino acid sequence: CASSYSTGDSGADSYEQYF. V gene TRBV6-2 or TRBV6-3 combines with J gene TRBJ2-7, with 8 nucleotides matching TRBD2. The ends lost 2 bases at V and 0 bases at J; junction bases unmatched: 15. Per germline, CDR1 MNHEY and CDR2 SVGEGT. This CDR3 is 19 amino acids long.

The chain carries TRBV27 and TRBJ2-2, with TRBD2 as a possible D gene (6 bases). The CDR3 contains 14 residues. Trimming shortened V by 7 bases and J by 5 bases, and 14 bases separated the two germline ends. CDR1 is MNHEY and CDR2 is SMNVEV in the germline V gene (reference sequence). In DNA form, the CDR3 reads TGTGCCAGCAAAGGAGGGGCCGTTACCGGGGAGCTGTTTTTT. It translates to CASKGGAVTGELFF.

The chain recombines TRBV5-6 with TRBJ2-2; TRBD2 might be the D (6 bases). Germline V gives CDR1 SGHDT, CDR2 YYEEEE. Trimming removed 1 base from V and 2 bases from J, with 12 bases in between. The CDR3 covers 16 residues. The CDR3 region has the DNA TGTGCCAGCAGCTTGTTCGCGGGACCCAACACCGGGGAGCTGTTTTTT. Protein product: CASSLFAGPNTGELFF.

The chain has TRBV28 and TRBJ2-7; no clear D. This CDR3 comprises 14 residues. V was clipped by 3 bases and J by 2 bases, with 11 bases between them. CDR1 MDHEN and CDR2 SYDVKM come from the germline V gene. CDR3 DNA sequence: TGTGCCAGCAGTTTCCGAGGTGAGGCCTACGAGCAGTACTTC. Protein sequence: CASSFRGEAYEQYF.

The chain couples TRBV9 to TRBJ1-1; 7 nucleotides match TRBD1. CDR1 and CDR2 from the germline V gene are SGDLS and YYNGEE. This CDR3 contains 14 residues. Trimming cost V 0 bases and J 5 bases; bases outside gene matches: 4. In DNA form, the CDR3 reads TGTGCCAGCAGCGTAGGAGGGGGCAGTACTGAAGCTTTCTTT. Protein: CASSVGGGSTEAFF.

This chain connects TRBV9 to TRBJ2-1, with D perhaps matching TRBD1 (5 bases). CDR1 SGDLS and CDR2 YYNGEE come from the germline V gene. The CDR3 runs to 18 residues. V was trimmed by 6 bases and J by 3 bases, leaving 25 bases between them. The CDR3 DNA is TGTGCCAGCACCAAAGGATCTCCTCGGTGGGGCTTCTACAATGAGCAGTTCTTC. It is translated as CASTKGSPRWGFYNEQFF.